The sequence of this T cell receptor (beta chain) was determined in a study of vaccination and CD4 T cells after COVID-19. Sequenced with the Oncomine TCR Beta short-read assay was DNA taken from cultured CD4+ T cells. TCRdb redid the calling of the PCR reads with MiXCR, one entry per CDR3 protein. The sample shows about 21,000 distinct CDR3 sequences, more than 45% of them seen only once. Trimming shortened V by 2 bases and J by 3 bases, and 11 bases separated the two germline ends. Germline lookup yields CDR1 MNHEY and CDR2 SVGAGI. This CDR3 spans 14 amino acids. Turning to this clonotype: What it recognizes is unknown.

Time point noted: late sampling 161 to 241 days after vaccination in a few convalescent patients. The treatment: approximately 10-day PBMC culture with coronavirus spike peptide pools or control peptides (ViraFEST assay). The source material was CD4+ T cells from blood, cultured in vitro, sampled about 7 months after SARS-CoV-2 vaccination. The genes are TRBV6-5 and TRBJ2-7; D not certain. The TCR was taken from a human donor who had recovered from COVID-19. The CDR3 coding sequence is TGTGCCAGCAGTTACCCGGGCAGTAGCTACGAGCAGTACTTC. Amino acids: CASSYPGSSYEQYF.